Following are 12 T cell receptor beta chains from one sample sequenced in a study of response to subunit inactivated influenza vaccine. TCRdb itself ran the RT-PCR reads through MiXCR, one entry per CDR3 protein. Among 650,000 to 800,000 distinct CDR3 sequences listed, less than 20% were seen once. The sequences come from PBMCs from blood, collected about 5 days after vaccination. All receptors derive from a man in his forties or fifties who received an inactivated influenza vaccine.

The sample holds a few counts of this clonotype. The chain is built from TRBV20-1 and TRBJ2-1; TRBD2 agrees at 10 bases. The J segment lost 3 bases and the V segment lost 3 bases, leaving 14 bases of the junction unmatched. This CDR3 comprises 18 residues. In germline, CDR1 is DFQATT, CDR2 SNEGSKA (reference sequence). CDR3 loop: CSASTSGIITRHYNEQFF. The DNA for the CDR3 is TGCAGTGCTAGCACTAGCGGGATTATAACGAGACACTACAATGAGCAGTTCTTC.

This clonotype was counted a few times. The chain recombines TRBV5-4 with TRBJ2-7; TRBD1 or TRBD2 may be the D gene (6 bases each). Trimming took 4 bases from V and 1 from J, leaving 15 bases between them. CDR3 length equals 15 residues. The germline V gene has CDR1 SGHNT and CDR2 YYREEE (reference sequence). DNA of the CDR3: TGTGCCAGCAGCGCCCAGCCGGGGGCGTCCTACGAGCAGTACTTC. Residues: CASSAQPGASYEQYF.

CDR3 in amino acids: CSCSSSGRGNTDTQYF. The CDR3, as DNA: TGCAGTTGCTCCTCTAGCGGGAGAGGAAACACAGATACGCAGTATTTT. This chain joins TRBV20-1 and TRBJ2-3, with 10 positions matching TRBD2. Germline CDR1 reads DFQATT; CDR2 reads SNEGSKA (reference sequence). V gave up 8 bases and J gave up 2 bases; unmatched junction bases: 13. This CDR3 comprises 16 residues.

This clonotype was seen a single time. The chain employs TRBV2 and TRBJ2-5; 7 bases line up with TRBD1. J lost 1 base, V lost 5 bases, and 4 bases had no gene match. The CDR3 loop spans 14 amino acids. CDR1 is SNHLY and CDR2 is FYNNEI in the germline V gene. For the CDR3, the DNA is TGTGCCAGCAGTAAGGGACAGACCCAAGAGACCCAGTACTTC. It codes for CASSKGQTQETQYF.

This clonotype has more than one count but fewer than ten. The genes are TRBV15 and TRBJ1-1; D is undetermined. V shed 5 bases and J shed 1 base, with 11 bases lying between them. The CDR3 loop spans 14 amino acids. Germline loops: CDR1 LNHNV, CDR2 YYDKDF (reference sequence). CDR3 loop: CATSRRGWNTEAFF. The CDR3 nucleotides read TGTGCCACCAGCCGCCGCGGATGGAACACTGAAGCTTTCTTT.

This clonotype was seen more than once but under ten times. This chain links TRBV7-3 with TRBJ2-2, with D perhaps TRBD1 or TRBD2 (5 bases each). The CDR3 runs to 15 residues. Deletions cut 1 base from V and 7 bases from J, with 13 bases between. From germline, CDR1 is SGHTA and CDR2 FQGTGA. CDR3 amino acids: CASSLRRQGDGELFF. DNA for the CDR3: TGTGCCAGCAGCTTAAGGAGGCAGGGAGACGGGGAGCTGTTTTTT.

This sequence joins TRBV6-5 and TRBJ1-2; 8 bases match TRBD1. The CDR3 sequence is 18 residues long. CDR1 MNHEY and CDR2 SVGAGI come from the germline V gene. The J segment lost 0 bases and the V segment lost 0 bases, leaving 9 bases of the junction unmatched. This CDR3 reads CASSYSRGTGGTNYGYTF. The DNA of the CDR3 is TGTGCCAGCAGTTACTCGAGGGGGACAGGAGGGACTAACTATGGCTACACCTTC.

This chain uses TRBV30 with TRBJ2-1; D ambiguous. CDR1 GTSNPN and CDR2 SVGIG come from the germline V gene (reference sequence). The CDR3 has 13 amino acids. Trimming pared 1 base from V and 6 bases from J, leaving 10 bases between. CDR3 sequence (DNA): TGTGCCTGGAGTGGTCTAGTGTTCAATGAGCAGTTCTTC. Protein sequence: CAWSGLVFNEQFF.

This clonotype was counted only a few times. The rearrangement uses TRBV11-2 and TRBJ2-1, with D tentatively TRBD2 (6 bases). The germline gives CDR1 SGHAT, CDR2 FQNNGV. The CDR3 is made up of 15 amino acids. V lost 0 bases and J lost 4, with 10 bases in between. The CDR3 spells CASSLEGEVYNEQFF. The DNA of the CDR3 is TGTGCCAGCAGCTTAGAAGGGGAGGTATACAATGAGCAGTTCTTC.

The chain recombines TRBV20-1 with TRBJ1-5; 7 bases fit TRBD1. Looked up from germline, CDR1 is DFQATT and CDR2 is SNEGSKA (reference sequence). The CDR3 has 16 amino acids. J was trimmed by 0 bases and V by 3 bases; bases with no gene match: 8. The CDR3 bases are TGCAGTGCTAGGTTGGACAGGCGGGATAGCAATCAGCCCCAGCATTTT. Translating it yields CSARLDRRDSNQPQHF.

This rearrangement joins TRBV7-2 to TRBJ2-7, with D tentatively TRBD1 (6 bases). CDR1 is SGHTA and CDR2 is FQGNSA in the germline V gene. The CDR3 runs to 14 residues. V lost 5 bases, J lost 12 bases, and 23 bases lay in between. The CDR3 nucleotides are TGTGCCAGCAGCGCCGGGTCCAGGGGTCCTCCCCCGTACTTC. Translated, it gives CASSAGSRGPPPYF.

This clonotype was seen a handful of times. CDR3 amino acids: CASSDSGTGDTEAFF. The DNA of the CDR3 is TGTGCCAGCAGTGACTCCGGGACAGGGGACACTGAAGCTTTCTTT. The chain is built from TRBV12-3 or TRBV12-4 and TRBJ1-1, with TRBD1 matching over 10 bases. The V segment lost 5 bases and the J segment 3 bases; nucleotides outside the gene matches: 6. The CDR3 runs to 15 residues.